The entry below describes one T cell receptor beta chain. What it binds is not known. The length of the CDR3 is 17 residues. Germline V CDR1 and CDR2: MDHEN, SYDVKM. Trimming stripped 6 bases from V and 2 bases from J, with 19 bases between. The data were produced by immunoSEQ multiplex PCR, yet TCRdb's version contains in-frame clones alone and is incomplete. The table lists about 2.5 million clones, under 95% of them singletons. The sample comes from a study of shared clonotypes between healthy human individuals. Overall study findings and caveats: Sharing across four donors was highest in naive CD4 (approximately 5%) and lowest in memory CD8 (around 0.4%). Larger richness was generally estimated for naive than memory subsets. Among non-shared clonotypes, generation probabilities were lower than among those shared by all four donors. Rarefaction showed sorted-subset sequencing was incomplete despite large depth.

J is TRBJ2-2 and V is TRBV28; tentatively, D is TRBD1 (6 bases). Sequencing used naive CD4+ T cells from PBMCs. The sample's subset: CD45RA+ positively selected. The TCR was taken from a man aged 18 to 29 in good health. Some clones in this sample may be carry-over from other donors' samples. CDR3 in DNA: TGTGCCAGCAGGCACCACTCCTGGGACAAAAACACCGGGGAGCTGTTTTTT. Its translation: CASRHHSWDKNTGELFF.